The 22 T cell receptor beta chains presented below share a single source sample, sequenced in a study of T cell responses to AZD1222 COVID-19 vaccine. TCRdb's table, derived via immunoSEQ multiplex PCR, lists solely in-frame clones and lacks some. The sample has around 200,000 clones; 94% are singletons. Sequencing was performed on peripheral blood, taken 28 days after the second AZD1222 dose. The source is an adult who received the AZD1222 COVID-19 vaccine.

J is TRBJ2-3 and V is TRBV7-6, with 7 bases aligning to TRBD2. Germline trimming cut 5 bases from V and 0 bases from J; bases unmatched to any gene: 5. Per germline, CDR1 SGHVS and CDR2 FNYEAQ. The CDR3 length is 15 residues. The CDR3 nucleotides are TGTGCCAGCAGCCCTACGCGGGGGAGCACAGATACGCAGTATTTT. Amino acid sequence: CASSPTRGSTDTQYF.

The chain recombines TRBV7-2 with TRBJ1-6; D possibly corresponds to TRBD1 (6 bases). The CDR3 is 14 residues long. Per germline, CDR1 SGHTA and CDR2 FQGNSA. Trimming shortened V by 10 bases and J by 0 bases, and 10 bases separated the two germline ends. In DNA form, the CDR3 reads TGTGCCACGGTAGGGGGCTCCTATAATTCACCCCTCCACTTT. Amino acids: CATVGGSYNSPLHF.

This chain uses TRBV27 with TRBJ1-3, with TRBD2 identical over 7 bases. TRBJ2-2 explains the end of the DNA better; the J call may be wrong. Germline V gene sequence: CDR1 MNHEY, CDR2 SMNVEV (reference sequence). The CDR3 contains 16 residues. CDR3 bases: TGTGCCAGCCGCACTCTGGGGGGGGCGAACACCGGGGAGCTGTTTTTT. Its protein is CASRTLGGANTGELFF.

A remark on this clone: Other DNA sequences in the same sample also yield this CDR3. The CDR3 DNA reads as TGTGCCAGCAGATACAGGGGAGGGACTGAAGCTTTCTTT. Its translation: CASRYRGGTEAFF. This chain links TRBV6-2 or TRBV6-3 with TRBJ1-1; TRBD1 matches 7 bases. CDR3 length: 13 amino acids. V was pared by 6 bases and J by 5 bases, with 6 bases of the junction left unmatched. Germline V gene sequence: CDR1 MNHEY, CDR2 SVGEGT.

The chain combines TRBV4-1 with TRBJ1-4, with D perhaps matching TRBD1 (5 bases). Germline CDR1 reads MGHRA; CDR2 reads YSYEKL. Trimming stripped 0 bases from V and 7 bases from J, with 15 bases between. The CDR3 sequence is 16 residues long. The CDR3 DNA reads as TGCGCCAGCAGCCAAGATCCCCCGCAGGGTGCTGAAAAACTGTTTTTT. Translating it yields CASSQDPPQGAEKLFF.

The chain recombines TRBV27 with TRBJ1-1; TRBD1 might be the D (5 bases). The germline V and J ends were trimmed by 3 bases and 3 bases, with 20 bases remaining between them. The length of the CDR3 is 17 residues. Germline lookup yields CDR1 MNHEY and CDR2 SMNVEV (reference sequence). The DNA for the CDR3 is TGTGCCAGCAGTTTCCTTCAGAGGGGCCATTTGGACACTGAAGCTTTCTTT. The encoded protein is CASSFLQRGHLDTEAFF.

This clone was seen repeatedly, ten times or more. The chain uses TRBV27 and TRBJ2-1; 16 bases align to TRBD2. Germline V gene lookup returns CDR1 MNHEY and CDR2 SMNVEV (reference sequence). The CDR3 has 19 residues. Trimming at V came to 5 bases and at J to 9 bases, leaving 16 bases not matched to a gene. This chain's CDR3 is CASSGTSGLAGGPEAEQFF. The CDR3 nucleotides read TGTGCCAGCAGTGGAACTTCGGGACTAGCGGGAGGGCCGGAGGCTGAGCAGTTCTTC.

This clone was picked up one time. V is TRBV4-1 and J is TRBJ1-2; weak D call: TRBD1 (5 bases). The CDR3 is 16 residues long. Germline values: CDR1 MGHRA, CDR2 YSYEKL. The V end was cut by 2 bases, the J end by 4 bases, with 17 bases between. The CDR3 DNA reads as TGCGCCAGCAGCCAAAGGGACTCCGGAACTAGCTATGGCTACACCTTC. Translation gives CASSQRDSGTSYGYTF.

V is TRBV2 and J is TRBJ1-2; D uncertain. CDR1 is SNHLY and CDR2 is FYNNEI in the germline V gene. V lost 5 bases to trimming and J lost 5 bases, with 12 bases between them. The CDR3 runs 13 residues. Here the CDR3 DNA reads TGTGCCAGCAGTACAGACGGCAGTTATGGCTACACCTTC. Protein product: CASSTDGSYGYTF.

The chain combines TRBV2 with TRBJ2-1; a possible D gene is TRBD2 (6 bases). The CDR3 runs to 15 residues. V was shortened by 4 bases and J by 1 base, with 11 bases between the two germline ends. Germline V gene lookup returns CDR1 SNHLY and CDR2 FYNNEI. The CDR3 DNA is TGTGCCAGCAGTGGGGAGGCGCAGTCCTACAATGAGCAGTTCTTC. Translating it yields CASSGEAQSYNEQFF.

This CDR3 reads CASSTYNEQFF. CDR3 coding DNA: TGTGCCAGCAGCACCTACAATGAGCAGTTCTTC. V gene TRBV7-9 combines with J gene TRBJ2-1; D not certain. Deletions cut 5 bases from V and 2 bases from J, with 1 base between. CDR3 size: 11 residues. CDR1 is SEHNR and CDR2 is FQNEAQ in the germline V gene (reference sequence).

This chain joins TRBV28 and TRBJ2-3, with 7 bases aligning to TRBD1. V gave up 7 bases and J gave up 1 base; unmatched junction bases: 2. The CDR3 extends over 13 amino acids. From germline, CDR1 is MDHEN and CDR2 SYDVKM. This CDR3 reads CASKGAGTDTQYF. In DNA form, the CDR3 reads TGTGCCAGCAAGGGGGCCGGCACAGATACGCAGTATTTT.

The V gene is TRBV4-2, the J gene TRBJ1-1; D gene unclear. CDR3 length: 15 amino acids. Germline V gives CDR1 LGHNA, CDR2 YNFKEQ. V lost 0 bases and J lost 0, with 8 bases in between. For the CDR3, the DNA is TGTGCCAGCAGCCAAGAAGGCGGCTTGAACACTGAAGCTTTCTTT. Protein: CASSQEGGLNTEAFF.

The chain has TRBV6-5 and TRBJ1-1; D is uncertain. Looked up from germline, CDR1 is MNHEY and CDR2 is SVGAGI. The CDR3 length is 13 residues. Trimming removed 2 bases at V and 3 bases at J, with 7 bases between. CDR3 residues: CASSYRRDTEAFF. The CDR3 nucleotides read TGTGCCAGCAGTTACCGGAGGGACACTGAAGCTTTCTTT.

The V call is TRBV28, the J call TRBJ1-1; a possible D gene is TRBD1 (5 bases). Germline V gives CDR1 MDHEN, CDR2 SYDVKM. The CDR3 sequence is 13 residues long. Trimming shortened V by 3 bases and J by 7 bases, and 12 bases separated the two germline ends. Written as DNA, the CDR3 is TGTGCCAGCAGTTTTTATCGGGGGGGTGAAGCTTTCTTT. Translating it yields CASSFYRGGEAFF.

The CDR3 DNA is TGTGCCAGCAGCGCTCGGCGCACAGATACGCAGTATTTT. Translating gives CASSARRTDTQYF. The V gene is TRBV13, the J gene TRBJ2-3; no definite D call. Per germline, CDR1 PRHDT and CDR2 FYEKMQ (reference sequence). CDR3 size: 13 residues. Deletions cut 5 bases from V and 1 base from J, with 7 bases between.

The CDR3: CASSLAVDIEAFF. The CDR3 DNA sequence: TGCGCCAGCAGCTTGGCCGTGGACATAGAAGCTTTCTTT. The chain combines TRBV5-1 with TRBJ1-1; perhaps TRBD1 as D (5 bases). Germline CDR1 reads SGHRS; CDR2 reads YFSETQ. This CDR3 spans 13 amino acids. V was clipped by 0 bases and J by 8 bases, with 11 bases between them.

The CDR3 nucleotides read TGTGCCAGCTCACCAGGACGGTCGGAGGGCTACACCTTC. Protein: CASSPGRSEGYTF. The rearrangement links TRBV18 to TRBJ1-2; D gene ambiguous. Per germline, CDR1 KGHSH and CDR2 LQKENI. This CDR3 has 13 amino acids. The V gene lost 2 bases and the J gene lost 8 bases, with 12 bases spanning the gap.

This clone has only a few counts. The chain joins TRBV3-1 (or the pseudogene TRBV3-2) to TRBJ2-5; D is possibly TRBD1 (6 bases). Germline V gives CDR1 LGHDT, CDR2 YNNKEL (reference sequence). V was trimmed by 4 bases and J by 1 base, leaving 16 bases between them. The CDR3 runs 16 residues. This CDR3 reads CASSRTGSGRQETQYF. DNA for the CDR3: TGTGCCAGCAGCCGCACAGGGTCAGGGCGCCAAGAGACCCAGTACTTC.

The chain recombines TRBV5-6 with TRBJ1-1, with 7 bases fitting TRBD1. Germline CDR1 and CDR2: SGHDT and YYEEEE. The CDR3 is made up of 16 amino acids. J was trimmed by 1 base and V by 4 bases; bases with no gene match: 10. The CDR3 DNA reads as TGTGCCAGCAGCCTACTGACAGGGATTGGGAACACTGAAGCTTTCTTT. This translates into CASSLLTGIGNTEAFF.

The gene calls are TRBV7-9 and TRBJ1-1; no clear D. The V gene's germline CDR1 is SEHNR and CDR2 FQNEAQ (reference sequence). Trimming removed 4 bases from V and 7 bases from J, with 7 bases in between. CDR3 size: 11 residues. The CDR3 bases are TGTGCCAGCAGCTATTCAGATGAAGCTTTCTTT. It codes for CASSYSDEAFF.

The V and J genes are TRBV19 and TRBJ2-5; 12 bases map to TRBD2. The CDR3 is made up of 15 amino acids. Germline CDR1 reads LNHDA; CDR2 reads SQIVND (reference sequence). V shed 5 bases and J 5 bases; nucleotides not matched to a gene: 6. CDR3 in amino acids: CASSPGLAGLETQYF. CDR3 DNA sequence: TGTGCCAGTAGTCCGGGACTAGCGGGCCTTGAGACCCAGTACTTC.